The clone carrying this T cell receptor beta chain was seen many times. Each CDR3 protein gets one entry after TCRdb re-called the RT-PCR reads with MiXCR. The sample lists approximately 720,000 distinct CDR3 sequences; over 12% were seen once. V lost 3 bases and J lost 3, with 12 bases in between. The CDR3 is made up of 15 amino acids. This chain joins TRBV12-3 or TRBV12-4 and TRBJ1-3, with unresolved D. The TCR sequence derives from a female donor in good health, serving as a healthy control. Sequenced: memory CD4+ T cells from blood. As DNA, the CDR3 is TGTGCCAGCAGTTTGATCGTGGGAAGTGGAAACACCATATATTTT. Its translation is CASSLIVGSGNTIYF.